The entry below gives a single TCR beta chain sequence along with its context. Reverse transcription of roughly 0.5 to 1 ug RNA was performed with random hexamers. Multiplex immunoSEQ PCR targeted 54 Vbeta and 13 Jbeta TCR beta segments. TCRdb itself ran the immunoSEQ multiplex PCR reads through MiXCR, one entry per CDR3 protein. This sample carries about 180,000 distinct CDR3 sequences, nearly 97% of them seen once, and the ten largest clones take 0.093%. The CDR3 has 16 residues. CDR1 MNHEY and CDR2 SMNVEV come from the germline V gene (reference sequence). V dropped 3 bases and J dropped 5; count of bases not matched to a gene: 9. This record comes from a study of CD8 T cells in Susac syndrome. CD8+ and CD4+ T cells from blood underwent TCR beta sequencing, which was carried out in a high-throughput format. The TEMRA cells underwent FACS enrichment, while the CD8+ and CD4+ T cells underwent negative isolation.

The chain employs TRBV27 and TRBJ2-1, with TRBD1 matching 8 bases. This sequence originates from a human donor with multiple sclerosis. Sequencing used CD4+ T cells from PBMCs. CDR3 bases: TGTGCCAGCAGTTTCTCGACAGGGGCGTATAACAATGAGCAGTTCTTC. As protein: CASSFSTGAYNNEQFF.